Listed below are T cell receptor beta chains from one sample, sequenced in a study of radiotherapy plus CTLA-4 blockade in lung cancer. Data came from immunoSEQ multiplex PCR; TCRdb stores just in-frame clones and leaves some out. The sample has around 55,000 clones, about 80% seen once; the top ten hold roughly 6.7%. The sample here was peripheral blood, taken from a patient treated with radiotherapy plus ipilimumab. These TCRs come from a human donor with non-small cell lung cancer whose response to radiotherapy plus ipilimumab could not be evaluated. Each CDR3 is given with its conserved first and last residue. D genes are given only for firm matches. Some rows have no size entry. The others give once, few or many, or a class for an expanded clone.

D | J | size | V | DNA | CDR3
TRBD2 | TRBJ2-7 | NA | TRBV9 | TGTGCCAGCAGCATCGCGGGGGGCCCTACCTACGAGCAGTACTTC | CASSIAGGPTYEQYF
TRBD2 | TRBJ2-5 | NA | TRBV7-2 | TGTGCCAGCAGCTTAGCCAGCGGGGGGCGCCGGTTGGCCCAGTACTTC | CASSLASGGRRLAQYF
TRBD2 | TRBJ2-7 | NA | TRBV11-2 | TGTGCCAGCAGCTTAGAGGGGGGACTAGCGGCCTGGTCCCAGTACTTC | CASSLEGGLAAWSQYF
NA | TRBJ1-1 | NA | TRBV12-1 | TGTGCCAGCAGCGGAACAGGGACGAACACTGAAGCTTTCTTT | CASSGTGTNTEAFF
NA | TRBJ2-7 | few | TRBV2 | TGTGCCAGCAGTGAAGGAGGTAGGCGTGGCTCCTACGAGCAGTACTTC | CASSEGGRRGSYEQYF
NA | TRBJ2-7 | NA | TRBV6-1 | TGTGCCAGCAGCGCGGGGCTGGGCCCCTACGAGCAGTACTTC | CASSAGLGPYEQYF
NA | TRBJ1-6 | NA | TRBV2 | TGTGCCAGCAGAACACAGAGCTCCTATAATTCACCCCTCCACTTT | CASRTQSSYNSPLHF
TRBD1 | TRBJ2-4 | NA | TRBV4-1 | TGCGCCAGCAGCCCTACCACAGGGGGTTTCAAAAACATTCAGTACTTC | CASSPTTGGFKNIQYF
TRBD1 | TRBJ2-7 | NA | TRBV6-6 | TGTGCCAGCAGTTCACTCGGACAGGGTAGCTCCTACGAGCAGTACTTC | CASSSLGQGSSYEQYF
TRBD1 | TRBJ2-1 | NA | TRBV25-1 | TGTGCCAGCGCCCCGGGACAGGGGTACAATGAGCAGTTCTTC | CASAPGQGYNEQFF
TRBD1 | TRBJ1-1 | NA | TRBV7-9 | TGTGCCAGCATCTCTCAGGGGGACACTGAAGCTTTCTTT | CASISQGDTEAFF